The T cell receptor (beta chain) described here comes from a study of blood T cell repertoires in COVID-19. Looking at the study overall: The United States, Italy and Spain provided the acute and convalescent COVID-19 samples. Sources were T cells, B-cell-depleted T cells, or PBMCs; the material itself was cDNA or gDNA.

In the original analysis: How many nucleated cells were present was estimated from reference gene primer amplification. Produced via immunoSEQ multiplex PCR; TCRdb's table is partial and in-frame only. The V and J calls and clone size were taken over from that table, and D and trimming were inferred from the DNA. The sample shows about 85,000 clones, around nine tenths of them seen only once. From germline, CDR1 is LNHDA and CDR2 SQIVND (reference sequence). Trimming pared 3 bases from V and 1 base from J, leaving 9 bases between. The CDR3 loop spans 14 amino acids. Sequences were obtained from peripheral blood. V usage is TRBV19 and J usage is TRBJ1-1; possibly TRBD1 for D (5 bases). This clonotype was obtained from a man aged 50 to 59 with acute or convalescent COVID-19. The CDR3 DNA is TGTGCCAGTAGTATTCAGCAGGGGAACACTGAAGCTTTCTTT. Translated, it gives CASSIQQGNTEAFF. The full variable domain, completed using reference TRBV19 and TRBJ1-1, is DGGITQSPKYLFRKEGQNVTLSCEQNLNHDAMYWYRQDPGQGLRLIYYSQIVNDFQKGDIAEGYSVSREKKESFPLTVTSAQKNPTAFYLCASSIQQGNTEAFFGQGTRLTVV.